This TCR beta chain was sequenced in a study of OX40 agonist ivuxolimab in advanced cancers. Here immunoSEQ multiplex PCR was the method, and the copy in TCRdb shows in-frame clones only, minus some. This table has tens of thousands of clones, about nine tenths appearing once. Germline loops: CDR1 SGHAT, CDR2 FQNNGV. The CDR3 loop spans 15 amino acids. Trimming took off 2 bases at V and 0 bases at J, with 8 bases between the two ends. The material was CD4+ or CD8+ T cells sorted from blood, obtained in a trial of the OX40 agonist ivuxolimab. The origin of this receptor is an adult with an advanced solid tumor such as melanoma, head and neck, liver or kidney cancer. This rearrangement joins TRBV11-2 to TRBJ2-1, with unresolved D. The CDR3 loop is CASSLITHSYNEQFF. The CDR3 DNA reads as TGTGCCAGCAGCTTAATCACCCACTCCTACAATGAGCAGTTCTTC.